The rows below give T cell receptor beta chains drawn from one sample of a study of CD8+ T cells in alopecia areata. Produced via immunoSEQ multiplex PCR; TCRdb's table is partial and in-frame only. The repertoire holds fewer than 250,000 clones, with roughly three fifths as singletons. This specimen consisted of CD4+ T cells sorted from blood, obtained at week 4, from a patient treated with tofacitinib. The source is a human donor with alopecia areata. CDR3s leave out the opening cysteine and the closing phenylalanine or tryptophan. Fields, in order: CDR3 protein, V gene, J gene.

CDR3: ASSPDGPNQPQH
V: TRBV7-2
J: TRBJ1-5

CDR3: ASRGVTGTDTQY
V: TRBV25-1
J: TRBJ2-3

CDR3: ASRYGDRANEKLF
V: TRBV27
J: TRBJ1-4

CDR3: ASGGTTDTQY
V: TRBV12-5
J: TRBJ2-3

CDR3: ASSGPSGSDQY
V: TRBV9
J: TRBJ2-5

CDR3: ASGGVGSGNGEQF
V: TRBV6-6
J: TRBJ2-1

CDR3: AIKNPDYEQY
V: TRBV10-3
J: TRBJ2-7

CDR3: ASSFTLAGGLSYNEQF
V: TRBV5-1
J: TRBJ2-1

CDR3: SGQGWGTEAF
V: TRBV29-1
J: TRBJ1-1

CDR3: ASSYDLWGGKLF
V: TRBV6-5
J: TRBJ1-4

CDR3: ASSPPGTEQY
V: TRBV5-1
J: TRBJ2-7

CDR3: SVAPGRVAGELF
V: TRBV29-1
J: TRBJ2-2

CDR3: ASTLGQAINQPQH
V: TRBV2
J: TRBJ1-5

CDR3: ASSEMAGTQY
V: TRBV2
J: TRBJ2-5

CDR3: SVGGRFTDTQY
V: TRBV29-1
J: TRBJ2-3

CDR3: ASSLVTGRTEAF
V: TRBV7-2
J: TRBJ1-1

CDR3: SVDREAGEQF
V: TRBV29-1
J: TRBJ2-1

CDR3: SVEGPFHGQY
V: TRBV29-1
J: TRBJ2-7

CDR3: ASSSYGTGPTKPNEQF
V: TRBV7-9
J: TRBJ2-1

CDR3: AWRQGGPSYEQY
V: TRBV30
J: TRBJ2-7

CDR3: SVSGGTSNQPQH
V: TRBV29-1
J: TRBJ1-5

CDR3: ASSGRGFGKSNQPQH
V: TRBV27
J: TRBJ1-5

CDR3: SVDWAGIRSGAYEQY
V: TRBV29-1
J: TRBJ2-7

CDR3: SARRDTTYEQY
V: TRBV29-1
J: TRBJ2-7

CDR3: ASSAQITDTQY
V: TRBV7-2
J: TRBJ2-3

CDR3: ASSFDRGDTEAF
V: TRBV25-1
J: TRBJ1-1

CDR3: ASSLKAGTRGETQY
V: TRBV7-2
J: TRBJ2-5

CDR3: SSDEQF
V: TRBV29-1
J: TRBJ2-1

CDR3: ATPTTDNEQF
V: TRBV11-2
J: TRBJ2-1

CDR3: AISELGDYGYT
V: TRBV10-3
J: TRBJ1-2

CDR3: ASSQVSGQGSEQY
V: TRBV14
J: TRBJ2-7

CDR3: ASSYTGTSRTETQY
V: TRBV5-1
J: TRBJ2-5

CDR3: SARVRNEQY
V: TRBV20-1
J: TRBJ2-7

CDR3: SAPRSTTDTQY
V: TRBV29-1
J: TRBJ2-3

CDR3: AISESAYEQY
V: TRBV10-3
J: TRBJ2-7

CDR3: AWSPPAGGPLWGSYNEQF
V: TRBV30
J: TRBJ2-1

CDR3: ASSQEGGNSPLH
V: TRBV4-3
J: TRBJ1-6

CDR3: ASSQRDIVETQY
V: TRBV14
J: TRBJ2-5

CDR3: SNTGLAGTDTQY
V: TRBV29-1
J: TRBJ2-3

CDR3: AISESSRGTDTQY
V: TRBV10-3
J: TRBJ2-3

CDR3: ASSEDLSYLTDTQY
V: TRBV2
J: TRBJ2-3

CDR3: ASSVIAATDTQY
V: TRBV9
J: TRBJ2-3

CDR3: ASSLGLTNTEAF
V: TRBV5-4
J: TRBJ1-1

CDR3: ASSLRLAGGAQY
V: TRBV7-2
J: TRBJ2-3

CDR3: ASSLDRNEQY
V: TRBV7-8
J: TRBJ2-7